The rows below give T cell receptor beta chains drawn from one sample of a study of stem cell transplantation in POMP-related autoinflammatory disease. Some clones are missing from TCRdb's copy, which holds only in-frame ones; the method was immunoSEQ multiplex PCR. The repertoire consists of 8,000 to 10,000 clones, with more than 85% occurring once and the leading ten covering roughly 2.7%. The source material was CD8+ T cells from PBMCs, sampled before stem cell transplantation. The receptors were gathered from a human donor with POMP-related autoinflammation and immune dysregulation (PRAID). CDR3s include the opening cysteine and the closing phenylalanine or tryptophan. The D gene is left open where the match is weak. Only some rows state a clone size, as once, few, many or a class for expanded clones.

v_gene	d_gene	abundance	j_gene	CDR3nt	CDR3aa
TRBV7-2	TRBD2	.	TRBJ2-7	TGTGCCAGCACCAGGAGCGGGGGGGCGAATTACGAGCAGTACTTC	CASTRSGGANYEQYF
TRBV4-1	.	.	TRBJ2-1	TGCGCCAGCAGCCAAATGAATGAGCAGTTCTTC	CASSQMNEQFF
TRBV14	.	.	TRBJ1-1	TGTGCCAGCAGCCAAACCCCTGGGGGTGAAGCTTTCTTT	CASSQTPGGEAFF
TRBV6-5	.	.	TRBJ2-7	TGTGCCAGCAGTTGGTCGATCGGGACACGTCTCTACGAGCAGTACTTC	CASSWSIGTRLYEQYF
TRBV27	.	.	TRBJ2-7	TGTGCCAGCAGTTGGGGCAGGGGAAACGAGCAGTACTTC	CASSWGRGNEQYF
TRBV19	.	.	TRBJ2-7	TGTGCCAGTAGTATAGGGGAAGAAACCTACGAGCAGTACTTC	CASSIGEETYEQYF
TRBV11-2	.	.	TRBJ2-7	TGTGCCAGCAGCTCGACAGGTTCTTCCTACGAGCAGTACTTC	CASSSTGSSYEQYF
TRBV27	.	.	TRBJ2-1	TGTGCCAGCAGTCCCCTCTCACGGTACAATGAGCAGTTCTTC	CASSPLSRYNEQFF
TRBV4-1	.	.	TRBJ2-7	TGCGCCAGCAGCCAAGTCGAAGGATCCGAGCAGTACTTC	CASSQVEGSEQYF
TRBV6-5	TRBD2	.	TRBJ2-7	TGTGCCAGCAGTTACTCGGTGACTAGCACCATCGACGAGCAGTACTTC	CASSYSVTSTIDEQYF
TRBV4-1	.	.	TRBJ2-7	TGCGCCAGCAGCCCGGGTCCAGGGACCTACGAGCAGTACTTC	CASSPGPGTYEQYF
TRBV11-2	.	once	TRBJ1-1	TGTGCCAGCAGCTTAGGCGGGGGGAACACTGAAGCTTTCTTT	CASSLGGGNTEAFF
TRBV10-1	.	.	TRBJ2-1	TGCGCCAGCAGTGCCGGGGTGAGCTCCTACAATGAGCAGTTCTTC	CASSAGVSSYNEQFF
TRBV4-1	.	.	TRBJ2-5	TGCGCCAGCAGCCAATCGACCGCGACCCAAGGGGGAGAGACCCAGTACTTC	CASSQSTATQGGETQYF
TRBV30	.	.	TRBJ2-7	TGTGCCTGGAGTGGGGCGGACTCCTACGAGCAGTACTTC	CAWSGADSYEQYF
TRBV19	.	.	TRBJ2-1	TGTGCCAGTAGTATTTCCCTCAATGAGCAGTTCTTC	CASSISLNEQFF
TRBV28	.	.	TRBJ1-1	TGTGCCAGCAGATCTGTTGGGATCGGATCGGCTTTCTTT	CASRSVGIGSAFF
TRBV11-1	.	.	TRBJ2-7	TGTGCCAGCAGCGCGGGACAGACCTACGAGCAGTACTTC	CASSAGQTYEQYF
TRBV4-1	.	.	TRBJ1-5	TGCGCCAGCAGCCAAGAGGTCGTGGGTCAGCCCCAGCATTTT	CASSQEVVGQPQHF
TRBV9	.	few	TRBJ1-5	TGTGCCAGCAGCTCCGGAGGCCGGGGTGGCCAGCCCCAGCATTTT	CASSSGGRGGQPQHF
TRBV7-9	TRBD1	.	TRBJ2-5	TGTGCCAGCAGCCCCGGGACAGGGGGAGGGGAGACCCAGTACTTC	CASSPGTGGGETQYF
TRBV7-3	TRBD2	.	TRBJ2-5	TGTGCCAGCAGCTTAGGGGGGGAAGAGACCCAGTACTTC	CASSLGGEETQYF